The rows below give T cell receptor beta chains drawn from one sample of a study of PD-L1 blockade in urothelial cancer. The table came from immunoSEQ multiplex PCR; TCRdb's copy has only in-frame clones and leaves some out. The sample includes about 55,000 clones, roughly four fifths of them seen just once. This specimen consisted of PBMCs, obtained around atezolizumab (anti-PD-L1) treatment. The receptors were sampled from a man in his 70s with urothelial cancer. Both conserved end residues are part of each CDR3. A D gene is named only where the DNA matches it firmly. Clone size appears in some rows only: once, few, many, or a class for an expanded clone.

j_gene: TRBJ2-3
d_gene: TRBD2
v_gene: TRBV5-6
abundance: -
CDR3nt: TGTGCCAGCAGTTCCCGACTAGCGGGAGGCCCAGATACGCAGTATTTT
CDR3aa: CASSSRLAGGPDTQYF

j_gene: TRBJ2-7
d_gene: TRBD2
v_gene: TRBV7-9
abundance: -
CDR3nt: TGTGCCAGCAGCCTCAGCGGGAGGGCGGTCGAGCAGTACTTC
CDR3aa: CASSLSGRAVEQYF

j_gene: TRBJ2-7
d_gene: TRBD1
v_gene: TRBV5-1
abundance: -
CDR3nt: TGCGCCAGCAGCCCCTCACCGGGACAGGGGAACGGCGAGCAGTACTTC
CDR3aa: CASSPSPGQGNGEQYF

j_gene: TRBJ1-1
d_gene: TRBD1
v_gene: TRBV2
abundance: many
CDR3nt: TGTGCCAGCAGTACCCAGGGGGACGTTGGAGCTTTCTTT
CDR3aa: CASSTQGDVGAFF

j_gene: TRBJ2-1
d_gene: TRBD2
v_gene: TRBV4-3
abundance: many
CDR3nt: TGCGCCAGCAGCTGGGGGGGGGACAATGAGCAGTTCTTC
CDR3aa: CASSWGGDNEQFF

j_gene: TRBJ1-5
d_gene: -
v_gene: TRBV27
abundance: -
CDR3nt: TGTGCCAGCAGTCCCTATTCGGATCAGCCCCAGCATTTT
CDR3aa: CASSPYSDQPQHF

j_gene: TRBJ2-3
d_gene: -
v_gene: TRBV27
abundance: -
CDR3nt: TGTGCCAGCAGTCCGAGATGGTTGGATACGCAGTATTTT
CDR3aa: CASSPRWLDTQYF

j_gene: TRBJ2-7
d_gene: TRBD1
v_gene: TRBV18
abundance: -
CDR3nt: TGTGCCAGCTCACCCGGGACAGGGGGCATAGGGGAGCAGTACTTC
CDR3aa: CASSPGTGGIGEQYF

j_gene: TRBJ2-7
d_gene: -
v_gene: TRBV27
abundance: -
CDR3nt: TGTGCCAGCAGTTTAAGGGGGTTGGGGACGTACGAGCAGTACTTC
CDR3aa: CASSLRGLGTYEQYF

j_gene: TRBJ1-6
d_gene: -
v_gene: TRBV6-1
abundance: -
CDR3nt: TGTGCCAGCAGTGAAATTACAGGGAATAATTCACCCCTCCACTTT
CDR3aa: CASSEITGNNSPLHF

j_gene: TRBJ2-5
d_gene: -
v_gene: TRBV18
abundance: -
CDR3nt: TGTGCCAGCTCAACTCAAGAGACCCAGTACTTC
CDR3aa: CASSTQETQYF

j_gene: TRBJ2-2
d_gene: TRBD1
v_gene: TRBV19
abundance: -
CDR3nt: TGTGCCAGTAGTATTGAAATGACAGGGCCCAACACCGGGGAGCTGTTTTTT
CDR3aa: CASSIEMTGPNTGELFF

j_gene: TRBJ2-1
d_gene: TRBD1
v_gene: TRBV30
abundance: -
CDR3nt: TGTGCCTGGAGGGACAGGGGGCGAGACAATGAGCAGTTCTTC
CDR3aa: CAWRDRGRDNEQFF

j_gene: TRBJ2-3
d_gene: -
v_gene: TRBV28
abundance: -
CDR3nt: TGTGCCAGCAGTTTGGGGAAGGACATACTCACAGATACGCAGTATTTT
CDR3aa: CASSLGKDILTDTQYF

j_gene: TRBJ1-2
d_gene: -
v_gene: TRBV14
abundance: -
CDR3nt: TGTGCCAGCAGCCAATCAGGAGGGCGGAGAGGCTACACCTTC
CDR3aa: CASSQSGGRRGYTF

j_gene: TRBJ2-1
d_gene: TRBD1
v_gene: TRBV7-8
abundance: -
CDR3nt: TGTGCCAGCAGCAGACAGGGGTCCAATGAGCAGTTCTTC
CDR3aa: CASSRQGSNEQFF

j_gene: TRBJ1-2
d_gene: -
v_gene: TRBV5-1
abundance: -
CDR3nt: TGCGCCAGCAGCTTGAACCCAGGGAACTATGGCTACACCTTC
CDR3aa: CASSLNPGNYGYTF

j_gene: TRBJ1-2
d_gene: TRBD1
v_gene: TRBV4-3
abundance: -
CDR3nt: TGCGCCAGCAGCCGAGGACAGGGGGCATATGGCTACACCTTC
CDR3aa: CASSRGQGAYGYTF

j_gene: TRBJ2-3
d_gene: -
v_gene: TRBV7-9
abundance: -
CDR3nt: TGTGCCAGCAGCTTAATTAGCGAGGTGGATACGCAGTATTTT
CDR3aa: CASSLISEVDTQYF

j_gene: TRBJ2-7
d_gene: -
v_gene: TRBV29-1
abundance: -
CDR3nt: TGCAGCGTTGAAACGCGTCTCGAGCAGTACTTC
CDR3aa: CSVETRLEQYF

j_gene: TRBJ2-1
d_gene: TRBD2
v_gene: TRBV7-3
abundance: -
CDR3nt: TGTGCCAGCAGCGCCGGAGGGGCGCGGGAGGGTGGGGAGCAGTTCTTC
CDR3aa: CASSAGGAREGGEQFF

j_gene: TRBJ2-3
d_gene: TRBD2
v_gene: TRBV29-1
abundance: -
CDR3nt: TGCAGCGTTGAAGGGGCTAGCGGGGGGACCACAGATACGCAGTATTTT
CDR3aa: CSVEGASGGTTDTQYF

j_gene: TRBJ2-2
d_gene: -
v_gene: TRBV18
abundance: few
CDR3nt: TGTGCCAGCACTTCGACAGGGAACACCGGGGAGCTGTTTTTT
CDR3aa: CASTSTGNTGELFF

j_gene: TRBJ1-4
d_gene: -
v_gene: TRBV12-2
abundance: -
CDR3nt: TGTGCAAGTCGCTTAAGCGGGCAGACGGGCCTTCCAACTAATGAAAAACTGTTTTTT
CDR3aa: CASRLSGQTGLPTNEKLFF

j_gene: TRBJ2-1
d_gene: TRBD2
v_gene: TRBV10-3
abundance: -
CDR3nt: TGTGTTAGCGGGATTGGCAATGAGCAGTTCTTC
CDR3aa: CVSGIGNEQFF

j_gene: TRBJ2-7
d_gene: -
v_gene: TRBV28
abundance: -
CDR3nt: TGTGCCAGCGGGGAGGTGGGAGCGGGTGGCTACGAGCAGTACTTC
CDR3aa: CASGEVGAGGYEQYF

j_gene: TRBJ2-1
d_gene: -
v_gene: TRBV11-3
abundance: -
CDR3nt: TGTGCCAGCAGCCCCCAGGCTATCTACAATGAGCAGTTCTTC
CDR3aa: CASSPQAIYNEQFF

j_gene: TRBJ1-5
d_gene: TRBD1
v_gene: TRBV4-1
abundance: -
CDR3nt: TGCGCCAGCAGCCAAGCCGGACAGGGCAACAATCAGCCCCAGCATTTT
CDR3aa: CASSQAGQGNNQPQHF

j_gene: TRBJ1-2
d_gene: -
v_gene: TRBV27
abundance: -
CDR3nt: TGTGCCAGCAGTTCTAGGGGGAATAATGGCTACACCTTC
CDR3aa: CASSSRGNNGYTF

j_gene: TRBJ1-4
d_gene: -
v_gene: TRBV25-1
abundance: -
CDR3nt: TGTGCCAGCAGTAGCGACGAAAAACTGTTTTTT
CDR3aa: CASSSDEKLFF

j_gene: TRBJ1-3
d_gene: -
v_gene: TRBV7-9
abundance: -
CDR3nt: TGTGCCAGCAGCTTAGCGGGGGCTAGCTCTGGAAACACCATATATTTT
CDR3aa: CASSLAGASSGNTIYF

j_gene: TRBJ2-5
d_gene: -
v_gene: TRBV5-4
abundance: -
CDR3nt: TGTGCCAGCAGCCCAGGGGGGATGGGCGAGACCCAGTACTTC
CDR3aa: CASSPGGMGETQYF

j_gene: TRBJ2-5
d_gene: -
v_gene: TRBV4-2
abundance: once
CDR3nt: TGTGCCAGCAGCCAGCGCCAAGAGACCCAGTACTTC
CDR3aa: CASSQRQETQYF

j_gene: TRBJ2-2
d_gene: -
v_gene: TRBV2
abundance: -
CDR3nt: TGTGCCAGCGAGGTCCGGGGCGGGGAGCTGTTTTTT
CDR3aa: CASEVRGGELFF

j_gene: TRBJ1-5
d_gene: TRBD1
v_gene: TRBV5-5
abundance: -
CDR3nt: TGTGCCAGCAGCTTCGGGACAGCGAATCAGCCCCAGCATTTT
CDR3aa: CASSFGTANQPQHF

j_gene: TRBJ1-2
d_gene: TRBD1
v_gene: TRBV2
abundance: few
CDR3nt: TGTGCCAGCAGTGGACAGGGGGCAGGTGGCTACACCTTC
CDR3aa: CASSGQGAGGYTF

j_gene: TRBJ1-1
d_gene: TRBD1
v_gene: TRBV7-9
abundance: -
CDR3nt: TGTGCCAGCAGCTTTCACAGGGGAGCGAACACTGAAGCTTTCTTT
CDR3aa: CASSFHRGANTEAFF

j_gene: TRBJ2-7
d_gene: -
v_gene: TRBV28
abundance: -
CDR3nt: TGTGCCAGCAGTTTGCCTAAAGAGTCGCGAGGGTACGAGCAGTACTTC
CDR3aa: CASSLPKESRGYEQYF

j_gene: TRBJ2-3
d_gene: -
v_gene: TRBV5-4
abundance: -
CDR3nt: TGTGCCAGCAGCGGTCGAATGGGGCAGGGTCGCACAGATACGCAGTATTTT
CDR3aa: CASSGRMGQGRTDTQYF

j_gene: TRBJ1-4
d_gene: -
v_gene: TRBV28
abundance: once
CDR3nt: TGTGCCAGCAGTCCTCAGGGTTATGGGGATGAAAAACTGTTTTTT
CDR3aa: CASSPQGYGDEKLFF

j_gene: TRBJ2-1
d_gene: -
v_gene: TRBV28
abundance: few
CDR3nt: TGTGCCAGCAGTGTTTCGGATGAGCAGTTCTTC
CDR3aa: CASSVSDEQFF

j_gene: TRBJ2-7
d_gene: TRBD1
v_gene: TRBV5-1
abundance: -
CDR3nt: TGCGCCAGCAGCCCCGGGACAGGGGCTGGTGAGCAGTACTTC
CDR3aa: CASSPGTGAGEQYF

j_gene: TRBJ2-4
d_gene: TRBD1
v_gene: TRBV18
abundance: -
CDR3nt: TGTGCCAGCTCACCGGGGACAGGGAGGGGCAAAAACATTCAGTACTTC
CDR3aa: CASSPGTGRGKNIQYF